This TCR beta chain derives from a study of T cell responses to AZD1222 COVID-19 vaccine. About the study: Some second doses came at about 4 weeks and others at about 12 weeks; these were pooled.

Profiled with immunoSEQ multiplex PCR; TCRdb holds only in-frame clones, not every one. The sample carries some 120,000 clones, 75% to 95% recorded once. Trimming pared 0 bases from V and 4 bases from J, leaving 8 bases between. This CDR3 is built from 14 residues. Per germline, CDR1 MNHEY and CDR2 SVGEGT. Study findings and constraints: The study found Spike-specific TCR breadth and depth rose after two AZD1222 doses. Most donors were white British, females outnumbered males, and clonal diversity was possibly underestimated.

Notes on this clone: What it binds is not known. Within the sample, other DNA sequences also encode this same CDR3.

This rearrangement joins TRBV6-2 or TRBV6-3 to TRBJ2-3; a weak D match, TRBD1 (6 bases). Here the sequenced sample was peripheral blood, taken on day 0 of AZD1222 vaccination. The clonotype was recovered from an adult in good health. CDR3 loop: CASSYSGAADTQYF. CDR3 coding DNA: TGTGCCAGCAGTTACTCGGGGGCGGCAGATACGCAGTATTTT.